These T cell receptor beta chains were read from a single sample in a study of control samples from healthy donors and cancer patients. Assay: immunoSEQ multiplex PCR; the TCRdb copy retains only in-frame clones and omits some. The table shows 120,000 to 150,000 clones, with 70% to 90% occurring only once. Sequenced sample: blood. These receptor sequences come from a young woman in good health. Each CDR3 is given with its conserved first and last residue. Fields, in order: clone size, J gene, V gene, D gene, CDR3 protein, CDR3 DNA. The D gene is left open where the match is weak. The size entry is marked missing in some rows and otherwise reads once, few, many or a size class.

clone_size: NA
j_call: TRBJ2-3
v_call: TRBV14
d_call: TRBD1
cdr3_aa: CASSQHTGGDTQYF
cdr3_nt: TGTGCCAGCAGCCAACACACAGGGGGAGATACGCAGTATTTT

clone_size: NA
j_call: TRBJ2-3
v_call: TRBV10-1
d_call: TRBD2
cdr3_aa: CASSETSGYTDTQYF
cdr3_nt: TGCGCCAGCAGTGAGACTAGCGGATACACAGATACGCAGTATTTT

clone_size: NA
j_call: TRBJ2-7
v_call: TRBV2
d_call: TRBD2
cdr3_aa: CASSPLAASSYEQYF
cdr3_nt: TGTGCCAGCAGTCCCCTAGCGGCCAGCTCCTACGAGCAGTACTTC

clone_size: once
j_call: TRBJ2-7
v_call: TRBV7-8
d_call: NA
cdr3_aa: CASSLTSTRDTHEQYF
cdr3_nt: TGTGCCAGCAGCCTTACTTCTACACGGGATACCCACGAGCAGTACTTC

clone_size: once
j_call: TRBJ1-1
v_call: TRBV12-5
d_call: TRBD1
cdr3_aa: CASGPRDRGNTEAFF
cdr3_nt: TGTGCTAGTGGTCCTCGGGACAGAGGGAACACTGAAGCTTTCTTT

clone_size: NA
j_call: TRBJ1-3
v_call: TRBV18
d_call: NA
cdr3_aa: CASSSRRYSGNTIYF
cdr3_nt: TGTGCCAGCTCATCAAGACGGTACTCTGGAAACACCATATATTTT

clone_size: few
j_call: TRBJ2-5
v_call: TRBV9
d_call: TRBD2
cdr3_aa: CASSPGLTNRETQYF
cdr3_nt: TGTGCCAGCAGCCCGGGACTAACTAATCGGGAGACCCAGTACTTC

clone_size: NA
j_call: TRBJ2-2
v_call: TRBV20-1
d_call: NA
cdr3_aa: CSASRGMGTGELFF
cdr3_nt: TGCAGTGCTAGTCGTGGGATGGGCACCGGGGAGCTGTTTTTT

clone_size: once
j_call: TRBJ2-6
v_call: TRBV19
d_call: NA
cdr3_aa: CASSIDSVSGANVLTF
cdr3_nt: TGTGCCAGTAGTATAGATAGCGTCTCTGGGGCCAACGTCCTGACTTTC

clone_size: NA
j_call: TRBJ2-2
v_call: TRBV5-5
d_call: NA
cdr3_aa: CASSFGLRTGELFF
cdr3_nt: TGTGCCAGCAGCTTCGGGCTACGAACCGGGGAGCTGTTTTTT

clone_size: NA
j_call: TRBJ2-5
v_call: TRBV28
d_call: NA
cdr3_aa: CASSLDRIQETQYF
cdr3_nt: TGTGCCAGCAGTCTCGACAGGATACAAGAGACCCAGTACTTC

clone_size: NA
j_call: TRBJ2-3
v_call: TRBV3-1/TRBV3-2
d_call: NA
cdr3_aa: CASSQPGDTQYF
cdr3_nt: TGTGCCAGCAGCCAACCGGGAGATACGCAGTATTTT

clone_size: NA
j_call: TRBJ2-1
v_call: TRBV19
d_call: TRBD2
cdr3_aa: CASSIRLAGSSYNEQFF
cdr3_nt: TGTGCCAGTAGTATTCGACTAGCGGGGAGCTCCTACAATGAGCAGTTCTTC

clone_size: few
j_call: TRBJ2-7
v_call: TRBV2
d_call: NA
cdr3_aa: CASSERSSETYEQYF
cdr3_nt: TGTGCCAGCAGTGAACGGTCTAGCGAAACCTACGAGCAGTACTTC

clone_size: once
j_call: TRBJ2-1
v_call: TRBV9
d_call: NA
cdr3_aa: CASSVGVSEREQFF
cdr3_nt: TGTGCCAGCAGCGTAGGGGTTAGCGAACGTGAGCAGTTCTTC

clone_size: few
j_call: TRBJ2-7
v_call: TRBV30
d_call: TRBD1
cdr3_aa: CAWRDRESSYEQYF
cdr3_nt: TGTGCCTGGAGGGACAGGGAAAGCTCCTACGAGCAGTACTTC

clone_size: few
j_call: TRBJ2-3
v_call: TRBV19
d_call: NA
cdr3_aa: CASGNQGSTDTQYF
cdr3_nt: TGTGCCAGTGGAAATCAGGGGAGCACAGATACGCAGTATTTT

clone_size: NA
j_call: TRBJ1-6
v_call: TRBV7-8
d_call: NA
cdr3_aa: CASSVDPNSPLHF
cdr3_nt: TGTGCCAGCAGCGTAGATCCTAATTCACCCCTCCACTTT

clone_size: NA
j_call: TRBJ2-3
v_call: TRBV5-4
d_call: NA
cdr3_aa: CASSQLASGSDTQYF
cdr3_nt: TGTGCCAGCAGCCAACTCGCGAGCGGAAGTGATACGCAGTATTTT

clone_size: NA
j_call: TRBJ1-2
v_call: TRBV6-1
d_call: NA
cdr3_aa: CASSEAAYGYTF
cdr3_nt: TGTGCCAGCAGTGAAGCAGCGTATGGCTACACCTTC

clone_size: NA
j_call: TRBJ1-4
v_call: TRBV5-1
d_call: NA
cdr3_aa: CASRPVQDNEKLFF
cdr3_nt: TGCGCCAGCAGGCCAGTACAGGATAATGAAAAACTGTTTTTT

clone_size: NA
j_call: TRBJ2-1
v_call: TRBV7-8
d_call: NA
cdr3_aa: CASSDDRFRVEQFF
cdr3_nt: TGTGCCAGCAGCGATGACCGTTTCAGGGTTGAGCAGTTCTTC

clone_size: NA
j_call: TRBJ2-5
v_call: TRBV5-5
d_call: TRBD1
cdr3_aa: CASSRGTGGFQETQYF
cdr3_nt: TGTGCCAGCAGCCGGGGGACAGGGGGATTCCAAGAGACCCAGTACTTC

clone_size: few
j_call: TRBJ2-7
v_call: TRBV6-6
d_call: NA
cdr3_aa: CASRNGYSSYEQYF
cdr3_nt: TGTGCCAGCAGAAACGGGTACAGCTCCTACGAGCAGTACTTC

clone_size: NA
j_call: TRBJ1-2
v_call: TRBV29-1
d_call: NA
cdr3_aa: CSVSWGNYGYTF
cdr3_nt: TGCAGCGTTTCGTGGGGTAACTATGGCTACACCTTC

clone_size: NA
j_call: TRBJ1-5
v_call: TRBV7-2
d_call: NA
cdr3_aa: CASTDSPSQPQHF
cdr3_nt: TGTGCCAGCACCGACAGCCCTAGTCAGCCCCAGCATTTT

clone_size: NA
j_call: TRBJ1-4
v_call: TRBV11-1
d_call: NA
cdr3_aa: CASSLGGSQRNEKLFF
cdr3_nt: TGTGCCAGCAGCTTAGGTGGCTCGCAACGGAATGAAAAACTGTTTTTT